This TCR beta chain was recovered during a study of blood T cell repertoires in COVID-19. Study background: The United States, Italy and Spain supplied acute and convalescent COVID-19 samples. PBMCs, B-cell-depleted T cells, or T cells provided the cDNA or gDNA that made up the material.

Profiling relied on immunoSEQ multiplex PCR, and the TCRdb table lists in-frame clones only, not all of them. The repertoire holds 81,000 or so clones, roughly 92% seen once, with approximately 6% in the top ten. Germline V gene data show CDR1 as SGHNT and CDR2 as YENEEA. The V and J ends lost 1 base and 2 bases, in that order; junction bases with no gene match: 3. The CDR3 spans 16 residues. Material for sequencing was peripheral blood. The sequence derives from a woman aged 55-69 years with active COVID-19. V gene TRBV11-3 combines with J gene TRBJ2-3; 10 bases line up with TRBD2. This chain's CDR3 is CASSLGAGGSTDTQYF. The CDR3 bases are TGTGCCAGCAGCTTAGGAGCGGGGGGGTCCACAGATACGCAGTATTTT.